This T cell receptor (beta chain) was found in a study of blood T cells in healthy people across ages. Study-level findings and limits: It was held that the diversity estimates obtained from one million T cells were underestimates.

Donors gave roughly 9.1 milliliters of peripheral blood apiece. On this clonotype itself: The antigen remains unidentified. At one of its ends the junction is not consistent with the germline gene, which may arise from a read error.

The V gene's germline CDR1 is MGHRA and CDR2 YSYEKL. This CDR3 contains 12 residues. The second PCR ran roughly 7 to 11 cycles with a sample-barcoded 5' primer and J-beta primers. TCRdb passed the 5' RACE reads through MiXCR, listing each CDR3 protein once. This table has roughly 1.6 million distinct CDR3 sequences, roughly 32% appearing once. The chain links TRBV4-1 to TRBJ1-4; no clear D gene. The sample taken for sequencing was blood. The TCR sequence derives from a woman in her twenties or thirties in good health. CDR3 DNA sequence: TGCGCCAGCAGCCGCGTAAATGAAGAACTGTTTTTT. It is translated as CASSRVNEELFF.